Listed here are 20 T cell receptor beta chains from one sample, sequenced in a study of blood T cell repertoires in COVID-19. Libraries were prepared by immunoSEQ multiplex PCR; TCRdb keeps only in-frame clonotypes and omits some of them. The sample has about 110,000 clones; more than 70% are singletons. The sample consisted of peripheral blood. These receptors came from a man aged 50-59 years with active or convalescent COVID-19.

The V gene is TRBV21-1, the J gene TRBJ2-7; the tabulated D call, TRBD2, remains unverified against the DNA. TRBV21-1 is a pseudogene segment. The CDR3 length is 13 residues. For the CDR3, the DNA is TGTGCCGGCACCCCCCGCGCGGACTACGAGCAGTACTTC. Translated: CAGTPRADYEQYF.

The chain is built from TRBV6-5 and TRBJ1-1; D unclear. The V end was cut by 6 bases, the J end by 4 bases, with 15 bases between. CDR3 length: 14 amino acids. In germline, CDR1 is MNHEY, CDR2 SVGAGI. CDR3 nucleotide sequence: TGTGCCAGCAGCTACGGTAATCCCGGCACTGAAGCTTTCTTT. Its protein is CASSYGNPGTEAFF.

The CDR3 coding sequence is TGTGCCAGCAGCTGGGACAGCCTTACTACGCAGTATTTT. Its protein product is CASSWDSLTTQYF. This chain connects TRBV11-3 to TRBJ2-3, with 7 positions matching TRBD1. The germline V gene has CDR1 SGHNT and CDR2 YENEEA. This CDR3 has 13 residues. J was trimmed by 8 bases and V by 4 bases; bases with no gene match: 6.

Here the CDR3 reads CASSKQKSTSWVSGELFF. CDR3 nucleotide sequence: TGTGCCAGCAGCAAACAGAAATCGACTAGCTGGGTTTCCGGGGAGCTGTTTTTT. V gene TRBV11-3 combines with J gene TRBJ2-2; 7 bases agree with TRBD2. The trim removed 5 bases at V and 6 bases at J, leaving 18 bases unmatched. Germline CDR1 and CDR2: SGHNT and YENEEA. The CDR3 has 18 amino acids.

V gene TRBV7-8 combines with J gene TRBJ2-6, with 7 bases fitting TRBD1. This CDR3 has 17 residues. The J segment lost 7 bases and the V segment lost 2 bases, leaving 11 bases of the junction unmatched. CDR1 SGHVS and CDR2 FQNEAQ come from the germline V gene. The CDR3 is CASSLRPPGTEANVLTF. CDR3 DNA: TGTGCCAGCAGCTTACGTCCACCCGGGACAGAAGCCAACGTCCTGACTTTC.

This chain links TRBV27 with TRBJ1-2, with 7 bases that match TRBD1. The CDR3 loop spans 14 amino acids. V shed 0 bases and J 4 bases; nucleotides not matched to a gene: 2. In germline, CDR1 is MNHEY, CDR2 SMNVEV (reference sequence). CDR3 in DNA: TGTGCCAGCAGTTTATCCGGGACAGTCTATGGCTACACCTTC. It yields the protein CASSLSGTVYGYTF.

This chain connects TRBV7-2 to TRBJ1-6; D possibly corresponds to TRBD1 (6 bases). V was trimmed by 3 bases and J by 6 bases, leaving 12 bases between them. Germline V CDR1 and CDR2: SGHTA, FQGNSA. CDR3 size: 15 residues. The CDR3 region is CASSFSTGSNSPLHF. The CDR3 coding sequence is TGTGCCAGCAGCTTCTCGACAGGCAGTAATTCACCCCTCCACTTT.

In its sample, this clone was seen a few times. The chain uses TRBV6-1 and TRBJ2-1; 11 bases are a match to TRBD2. CDR3 length: 17 amino acids. Unmatched junction bases numbered 13, after V lost 2 bases and J lost 10 bases. In germline, CDR1 is MNHNS, CDR2 SASEGT. CDR3 region: CASSESIAGGPFWEQFF. The CDR3 DNA is TGTGCCAGCAGTGAAAGTATAGCGGGAGGGCCGTTCTGGGAGCAGTTCTTC.

In its sample, this clone was seen once. The rearrangement joins TRBV28 to TRBJ2-3; 10 bases are shared with TRBD2. The ends lost 6 bases at V and 12 bases at J; junction bases unmatched: 15. This CDR3 region has 15 residues. CDR1 MDHEN and CDR2 SYDVKM come from the germline V gene. In nucleotides, the CDR3 is TGTGCCAGCAGCCCAACCCTGGGACTAGCGAGTAACCAGTATTTT. It specifies CASSPTLGLASNQYF.

V usage is TRBV20-1 and J usage is TRBJ1-5, with D perhaps matching TRBD1 (5 bases). V was trimmed by 3 bases and J by 6 bases, leaving 18 bases between them. Per germline, CDR1 DFQATT and CDR2 SNEGSKA (reference sequence). This CDR3 contains 15 residues. The CDR3 bases are TGCAGTGCTAGTGTAGGGGATGGGTGGTTTCAGCCCCAGCATTTT. Translated: CSASVGDGWFQPQHF.

The V gene is TRBV7-9, the J gene TRBJ2-2; a weak D match, TRBD2 (6 bases). The CDR3 runs to 18 residues. The ends were cut back, 1 base at V and 0 bases at J, with 15 bases in the middle. Germline V gene lookup returns CDR1 SEHNR and CDR2 FQNEAQ (reference sequence). The CDR3 DNA follows: TGTGCCAGCAGCTTAGGCTTTTCGCTAGCGCCGAACACCGGGGAGCTGTTTTTT. Residues: CASSLGFSLAPNTGELFF.

This chain connects TRBV3-1 (or the pseudogene TRBV3-2) to TRBJ1-4; the D gene is possibly TRBD1 (6 bases). Germline lookup yields CDR1 LGHDT and CDR2 YNNKEL (reference sequence). The CDR3 is made up of 18 amino acids. V was clipped by 4 bases and J by 14 bases, with 32 bases between them. CDR3 sequence (DNA): TGTGCCAGCAGCCTGGCCCAGGGGAGCCTCGCCGACCCCCCCCGTCTGTTTTTT. The encoded protein is CASSLAQGSLADPPRLFF.

The chain joins TRBV28 to TRBJ2-7; tentatively, D is TRBD1 (5 bases). CDR3 length: 15 amino acids. The V gene's germline CDR1 is MDHEN and CDR2 SYDVKM. Trimming took off 3 bases at V and 12 bases at J, with 24 bases between the two ends. CDR3 DNA sequence: TGTGCCAGCAGTTTCAGTCAGGCAGGGTACTACGCACGGTACTTC. It translates to CASSFSQAGYYARYF. The whole variable domain, remainder taken from reference TRBV28 and TRBJ2-7, is DVKVTQSSRYLVKRTGEKVFLECVQDMDHENMFWYRQDPGLGLRLIYFSYDVKMKEKGDIPEGYSVSREKKERFSLILESASTNQTSMYLCASSFSQAGYYARYFGPGTRLTVT.

The rearrangement links TRBV28 to TRBJ2-7; 8 bases map to TRBD1. After removal of 6 bases from V and 6 bases from J, the junction contained 7 bases not matched to a gene. Germline values: CDR1 MDHEN, CDR2 SYDVKM. This CDR3 region has 13 residues. The CDR3 nucleotides are TGTGCCAGCAGGTCAGGGGGCTCCCTCGAGCAGTACTTC. Translating it yields CASRSGGSLEQYF.

V and J are TRBV6-2 or TRBV6-3 and TRBJ2-1, with 7 bases aligning to TRBD2. The CDR3 covers 15 residues. Unmatched junction bases numbered 6, after V lost 0 bases and J lost 7 bases. Germline CDR1 reads MNHEY; CDR2 reads SVGEGT. In DNA, the CDR3 is TGTGCCAGCAGTTACTCGAGACTCGGGAGGAATGAGCAGTTCTTC. Protein product: CASSYSRLGRNEQFF.

The V and J genes are TRBV6-5 and TRBJ1-1, with D maybe TRBD1 (6 bases). Germline V gene lookup returns CDR1 MNHEY and CDR2 SVGAGI. V was clipped by 6 bases and J by 2 bases, with 10 bases between them. The CDR3 contains 13 residues. CDR3 amino acids: CASSRGPNTEAFF. In DNA form, the CDR3 reads TGTGCCAGCAGCAGGGGACCAAACACTGAAGCTTTCTTT.

CDR3 region: CSVTTSGSYNEQFF. For the CDR3, the DNA is TGCAGCGTAACAACTAGCGGGAGTTACAATGAGCAGTTCTTC. This chain links TRBV29-1 with TRBJ2-1; TRBD2 agrees at 11 bases. J lost 4 bases, V lost 6 bases, and 5 bases had no gene match. Germline loops: CDR1 SQVTM, CDR2 ANQGSEA. This CDR3 region has 14 residues.

The chain recombines TRBV7-8 with TRBJ2-7, with D unresolved. Trimming cost V 5 bases and J 3 bases, with 11 bases left between them. CDR1 is SGHVS and CDR2 is FQNEAQ in the germline V gene. The CDR3 extends over 13 amino acids. The CDR3 region has the DNA TGTGCCAGCAGCACCAGCGAAGACTACGAGCAGTACTTC. Amino acid sequence: CASSTSEDYEQYF.

The rearrangement joins TRBV15 to TRBJ2-3, with TRBD2 matching 11 bases. CDR3 length: 15 amino acids. Per the germline V gene, CDR1 is LNHNV and CDR2 is YYDKDF (reference sequence). Trimming at V came to 2 bases and at J to 5 bases, leaving 3 bases not matched to a gene. CDR3 nucleotides: TGTGCCACCAGCAGACCTAGCGGGAGGTTAGATACGCAGTATTTT. Translation: CATSRPSGRLDTQYF. The whole variable domain, remainder taken from reference TRBV15 and TRBJ2-3, is DAMVIQNPRYQVTQFGKPVTLSCSQTLNHNVMYWYQQKSSQAPKLLFHYYDKDFNNEADTPDNFQSRRPNTSFCFLDIRSPGLGDTAMYLCATSRPSGRLDTQYFGPGTRLTVL.

The V call is TRBV9, the J call TRBJ1-2, with a weak D call TRBD1 (5 bases). The V gene lost 6 bases and the J gene lost 0 bases, with 15 bases spanning the gap. The CDR3 length is 15 residues. The V gene's germline CDR1 is SGDLS and CDR2 YYNGEE. The CDR3 region has the DNA TGTGCCAGCACCCCACAGGTGACGGCTAACTATGGCTACACCTTC. Protein: CASTPQVTANYGYTF.